This T cell receptor beta chain comes out of a study of PD-1 blockade in classical Hodgkin lymphoma. General observations from the study: By C4D1 there was a significant rise in CD4+ TCR diversity but not in CD8+ TCR diversity.

Remarks on this clone: Its antigen is currently unknown.

Each patient's relapse followed autologous stem cell transplantation, and brentuximab vedotin exposure varied. Repertoires were generated with immunoSEQ multiplex PCR, while TCRdb's copy carries only in-frame clones and drops some. The sample lists under 20,000 clones, about four fifths occurring once. The receptor was derived from a human donor with classical Hodgkin lymphoma. The sequencing here drew on peripheral blood mononuclear cells (PBMCs), taken at baseline.

CDR3 sequence (DNA): TGCGCCAGCAGCCAAGAGCGGACAGGGAGGCAAACTGAAGCTTTCTTT. Translation gives CASSQERTGRQTEAFF. The chain combines TRBV4-3 with TRBJ1-1; 8 bases fit TRBD1. Losses at the gene ends were 0 bases for V and 5 bases for J; bases not matched to a gene: 8. The CDR3 is 16 residues long. Germline CDR1 is LGHNA and CDR2 is YSLEER.